The 15 T cell receptor beta chains reported below all come from one sample, sequenced in a study of T cells after yellow fever vaccination. TCRdb reprocessed the 5' RACE reads with MiXCR, giving one entry per CDR3 protein. Of 130,000 or so distinct CDR3 sequences listed, 12% to 15% were seen once; the top ten hold about 40%. Sequenced here: CD8+ T cells sorted from PBMCs, sampled 5 days after the yellow fever booster vaccination. The receptors were sampled from a man between 18 and 29 years old who received the YFV17D yellow fever vaccine.

The DNA of the CDR3 is TGCGCCAGCAGCTTGGCCTCAGACCTCGAGGGCTACACCTTC. This codes for CASSLASDLEGYTF. J is TRBJ1-2 and V is TRBV5-1; no reliable D call. This CDR3 is 14 amino acids long. V was pared by 0 bases and J by 8 bases, with 14 bases between. Germline V lookup: CDR1 SGHRS, CDR2 YFSETQ.

The rearrangement joins TRBV12-3 or TRBV12-4 to TRBJ2-4; TRBD2 agrees at 9 bases. This CDR3 region has 14 residues. Trimming took 3 bases from V and 7 from J; bases not matched to a gene: 4. This CDR3 is CASSFGGLANIQYF. The CDR3 DNA reads TGTGCCAGCAGTTTTGGAGGACTAGCGAACATTCAGTACTTC.

This clonotype was observed a handful of times. The CDR3 DNA sequence: TGCAGTGCTAGAGATAGCCAGGCCCAAGTTAATCAGCCCCAGCATTTT. This gives the protein CSARDSQAQVNQPQHF. The V gene is TRBV20-1, the J gene TRBJ1-5; no clear D gene. From germline, CDR1 is DFQATT and CDR2 SNEGSKA (reference sequence). CDR3 size: 16 residues. Trimming shortened V by 0 bases and J by 4 bases, and 16 bases separated the two germline ends.

This rearrangement joins TRBV3-1 to TRBJ1-2; no reliable D call. In germline, CDR1 is LGHDT, CDR2 YNNKEL (reference sequence). Trimming stripped 0 bases from V and 1 base from J, with 9 bases between. The CDR3 extends over 15 amino acids. The CDR3 sequence: CASSQDVGFNYGYTF. CDR3 sequence (DNA): TGTGCCAGCAGCCAAGATGTCGGCTTTAACTATGGCTACACCTTC. Drawing the rest from reference TRBV3-1 and TRBJ1-2, the complete variable domain is DTAVSQTPKYLVTQMGNDKSIKCEQNLGHDTMYWYKQDSKKFLKIMFSYNNKELIINETVPNRFSPKSPDKAHLNLHINSLELGDSAVYFCASSQDVGFNYGYTFGSGTRLTVV.

This clonotype was counted a few times. The chain uses TRBV7-3 and TRBJ2-2, with D maybe TRBD1 (6 bases). Trimming cost V 0 bases and J 3 bases, with 8 bases left between them. The CDR3 consists of 15 residues. Germline CDR1 SGHTA, CDR2 FQGTGA. This CDR3 reads CASSLTWTDTGELFF. In DNA form, the CDR3 reads TGTGCCAGCAGCTTAACTTGGACAGACACCGGGGAGCTGTTTTTT.

The V gene is TRBV7-9, the J gene TRBJ1-1, with 8 bases lining up with TRBD1. In germline, CDR1 is SEHNR, CDR2 FQNEAQ (reference sequence). The CDR3 runs to 14 residues. With V trimmed by 4 bases and J by 4 bases, 5 bases remained unmatched. The CDR3 sequence is CASSSQDRGTEAFF. The CDR3 nucleotides read TGTGCCAGCAGCTCCCAAGACAGGGGCACTGAAGCTTTCTTT.

This clonotype was counted between two and nine times. The chain links TRBV4-2 to TRBJ2-2, with TRBD1 matching 7 bases. The germline gives CDR1 LGHNA, CDR2 YNFKEQ. The CDR3 runs 15 residues. With V trimmed by 1 base and J by 4 bases, 3 bases remained unmatched. For the CDR3, the DNA is TGTGCCAGCAGCCAAGGGACAGGTTCCACCGGGGAGCTGTTTTTT. Translating it yields CASSQGTGSTGELFF.

This clonotype was seen a few times. The gene calls are TRBV4-2 and TRBJ2-2, with 7 bases aligning to TRBD1. The V and J ends lost 3 bases and 1 base, in that order; junction bases with no gene match: 2. This CDR3 is 15 amino acids long. CDR1 and CDR2 (germline): LGHNA, YNFKEQ. Here the CDR3 DNA reads TGTGCCAGCAGCCACGGACAGGAGAACACCGGGGAGCTGTTTTTT. Translated, it gives CASSHGQENTGELFF.

This clonotype was detected a few times. The chain joins TRBV11-2 to TRBJ2-5, with 9 bases matching TRBD1. This CDR3 contains 15 residues. Per the germline V gene, CDR1 is SGHAT and CDR2 is FQNNGV. V shed 5 bases and J 2 bases; nucleotides not matched to a gene: 6. The CDR3 protein is CASSPRDREQETQYF. The DNA for the CDR3 is TGTGCCAGCAGCCCCCGGGACAGGGAACAAGAGACCCAGTACTTC.

In its sample, this clonotype was seen a few times. V is TRBV4-1 and J is TRBJ2-5, with 8 bases matching TRBD1. After removal of 5 bases from V and 4 bases from J, the junction contained 12 bases not matched to a gene. Germline loops: CDR1 MGHRA, CDR2 YSYEKL. The CDR3 is 16 amino acids. The CDR3 DNA reads as TGCGCCAGCAGCGCCCAGACAGGGGTCGATTTAGAGACCCAGTACTTC. Translated: CASSAQTGVDLETQYF.

This clonotype was observed once. The chain joins TRBV5-1 to TRBJ2-7; either TRBD1 or TRBD2 may fit D (5 bases each). The CDR3 is 13 amino acids. Trimming removed 4 bases at V and 6 bases at J, with 14 bases between. Looked up from germline, CDR1 is SGHRS and CDR2 is YFSETQ. The CDR3 region has the DNA TGCGCCAGCAGCCCGGGACCCCTCCTCGAGCAGTACGTC. Translated, it gives CASSPGPLLEQYV.

This clonotype was found a few times. The chain recombines TRBV4-3 with TRBJ1-5, with 7 bases fitting TRBD1. The CDR3 covers 18 residues. The germline gives CDR1 LGHNA, CDR2 YSLEER. With 3 bases clipped from V and 7 bases from J, the junction kept 18 bases outside the gene matches. The CDR3 is CASSQYLLVRDRRQPQHF. CDR3 coding DNA: TGCGCCAGCAGCCAGTATCTCTTGGTCCGGGACAGAAGGCAGCCCCAGCATTTT.

In this sample, this clonotype turned up once. The CDR3 DNA reads TGTGCCAGCAGTAGGGGACAGGGGGTGAGGGACACTGAAGCTTTCTTT. Protein: CASSRGQGVRDTEAFF. The rearrangement links TRBV12-3 or TRBV12-4 to TRBJ1-1; 11 positions agree with TRBD1. V shed 5 bases, J shed 3 bases, and the junction held 8 bases outside the gene matches. This CDR3 has 16 residues.

V gene TRBV7-9 combines with J gene TRBJ2-3; 11 nucleotides line up with TRBD2. Germline V gene data show CDR1 as SEHNR and CDR2 as FQNEAQ (reference sequence). This CDR3 region has 17 residues. With V trimmed by 5 bases and J by 0 bases, 7 bases remained unmatched. The CDR3 DNA sequence: TGTGCCAGCAGCCCGACGCGGACTAGCGGGAGCACAGATACGCAGTATTTT. Its protein product is CASSPTRTSGSTDTQYF.

This clonotype was picked up a small number of times. The rearrangement joins TRBV6-2 or TRBV6-3 to TRBJ2-2; D gene uncertain. The CDR3 has 13 residues. Trimming cost V 4 bases and J 0 bases, with 3 bases left between them. Per the germline V gene, CDR1 is MNHEY and CDR2 is SVGEGT. In DNA, the CDR3 is TGTGCCAGCAGTTGGGCGAACACCGGGGAGCTGTTTTTT. Translated, it gives CASSWANTGELFF.